This T cell receptor beta chain comes out of a study of beta chain features in type 1 diabetes listed by TCRdb under 2018. Study-wide context: No differences in mean age, gender distribution, total cell number or subset yield were found between patients and healthy donors. Across all samples, some 99 million sorted cells were examined, and cell number per subset correlated strongly with RNA yield. In the study, recently diagnosed type 1 diabetes patients and matched healthy donors were compared on the TCRB repertoires of their sorted circulating CD4+ T cell subsets. Regulatory and stem cell-like memory subsets were obtained from only 8 patients and roughly 8 healthy donors, while naive and central memory subsets were obtained from all 28 donors.

This clone was counted a few times. The clone's antigen remains unknown. No base-level quality is on record; no much larger clone is a single base apart. Paper-wide results and their limitations: PCR may preferentially amplify shorter templates, but because patient and control samples were amplified and corrected together, any resulting skew would affect both groups equally. Because small numbers of individuals were included in the HLA sub-analyses, any influence of HLA type on TCRB rearrangement was left unresolved. At VDJ recombination sites, type 1 diabetes patients had fewer insertions and more deleted nucleotides, which implies abnormalities in thymic rearrangement. Because cDNA rather than genomic DNA was sequenced, highly expressing activated cells could have been over-represented, although no difference in activation and CD3 levels was found between groups. Naive, central memory and regulatory TCRB repertoires appeared to be more similar among patients than among healthy donors. A moderate but significant shortening of TCRB CDR3 length was observed in type 1 diabetes patients in all four CD4+ subsets.

The High Capacity cDNA Reverse Transcription Kit was used to reverse transcribe all of the isolated RNA, meaning that expressed TCRB transcripts were what got sequenced. Deep immunoSEQ sequencing was performed on naive, central memory and regulatory T cell samples, with an average of roughly 3.5 million total reads per sample. After sorted cells were lysed in RLT buffer, RNA was extracted with DNase-treated RNeasy Micro or Mini kits, with the choice depending on cell number. Each cell subset was processed separately to prevent cross-contamination, with patient and healthy donor samples processed together. TCRB sequences were amplified from cDNA with the immunoSEQ multiplex PCR, producing 87-bp fragments spanning the CDR3 region. Amplicons were sequenced on the Illumina HiSeq platform. The authors' pipeline ran thus. Synthetic template baselines were used to correct PCR bias computationally, reads within Hamming distance 2 were collapsed, and singletons that could not be merged were discarded. Reads were aligned to IMGT to assign V, D and J genes, CDR3 length, and insertions or deletions at six rearrangement sites. Clonotype counts were normalized to sorted cell number within each subset before computing true diversity and Gini coefficients with the tcR R package. The overlap coefficient, calculated on TCRB nucleotide sequences, was used to measure repertoire sharing. Out-of-frame TCRB sequences from naive cells were analyzed to stand in for the pre-selection repertoire. TCRdb obtained this table from immuneACCESS and retained in-frame rearrangements with V and J assigned. These tables miss some clones; where compared with another copy, unresolved V genes account for less than half of the shortfall, and the remainder is unexplained. The V and J calls and clone size come from that table; D and trimming were worked out from the DNA. The sample contains 310,000 or so clones, 11% of them found a single time. Around 0.015% of the sample comes from the top ten.

A single peripheral blood draw of around 0.11 L on average was collected from each donor into heparinised tubes. A BD FACSAria II was used to sort naive, central memory, regulatory and stem cell-like memory CD4+ T cells with a panel that included CD45RO, CCR7, CD25, CD127, CD95 and CD27. All sorted populations exceeded 98% purity. PBMCs were separated immediately by Lymphoprep density gradient centrifugation and were stained directly, without being cultured. Samples were stained and sorted in pairs, with one healthy donor and one patient per experiment, so that batch effects were minimized. The sequenced sample consisted of naive CD4+ T cells from blood. The sample's cell subset or site label, decoded: true naive CD4+ T cells. This TCR was sampled from a woman in her 30s in good health.

The CDR3 reads as follows: CASRCAVGQGCNEQFF. The DNA reads TGTGCCAGCAGGTGCGCGGTGGGACAGGGGTGCAATGAGCAGTTCTTC. This chain joins TRBV6-6 to TRBJ2-1; 10 bases in between match TRBD1. CDR1 and CDR2 are drawn from the germline V gene (reference sequence): MNHNY, SVGAGI. Trimmed from V: 6 bases; trimmed from J: 6 bases; junction bases lacking a gene match: 11. CDR3 length: 16 amino acids, cysteine to phenylalanine. The CDR3 DNA has 48 bases and is translated from base 1.